Following are 9 T cell receptor beta chains from one sample sequenced in a study of T cell responses to AZD1222 COVID-19 vaccine. The assay was immunoSEQ multiplex PCR, and TCRdb's table has in-frame clones only and misses some. Among around 130,000 clones listed, about 93% were seen once. The starting material was peripheral blood, obtained on day 0 of AZD1222 vaccination. The source of these receptors is an adult in good health.

The chain is built from TRBV19 and TRBJ1-4; possible D gene TRBD1, 6 bases. Germline CDR1 LNHDA, CDR2 SQIVND (reference sequence). The CDR3 runs 14 residues. V was pared by 8 bases and J by 4 bases, with 14 bases between. In DNA form, the CDR3 reads TGTGCCAGTTCACCAAGGGGGTTTAATGAAAAACTGTTTTTT. Its protein product is CASSPRGFNEKLFF.

The chain recombines TRBV5-1 with TRBJ1-1; D is uncertain. V lost 3 bases and J 1 base, leaving 16 bases between the germline ends. CDR1 and CDR2 (germline): SGHRS, YFSETQ. The CDR3 has 16 residues. The CDR3 coding sequence is TGCGCCAGCAGCTCCTGGTTGGGCTTAGGGAACACTGAAGCTTTCTTT. It is translated as CASSSWLGLGNTEAFF.

This chain links TRBV30 with TRBJ1-5; 7 positions match TRBD1. Per germline, CDR1 GTSNPN and CDR2 SVGIG (reference sequence). V gave up 0 bases and J gave up 3 bases; unmatched junction bases: 5. CDR3 length: 15 amino acids. CDR3 loop: CAWSVRQGPNQPQHF. The CDR3, as DNA: TGTGCCTGGAGTGTACGACAGGGCCCCAATCAGCCCCAGCATTTT.

V gene TRBV5-1 combines with J gene TRBJ2-5; TRBD2 aligns across 9 bases. Germline V gene lookup returns CDR1 SGHRS and CDR2 YFSETQ. The CDR3 is made up of 16 amino acids. The V gene end was trimmed by 4 bases and the J gene end by 7 bases; junction bases not matched to a gene: 14. Here the CDR3 DNA reads TGCGCCAGCAGCCCCAGGGGCGGGGGGGCCGTTGGGACCCAGTACTTC. This gives the protein CASSPRGGGAVGTQYF.

The chain recombines TRBV7-2 with TRBJ1-2, with TRBD1 identical over 9 bases. From germline, CDR1 is SGHTA and CDR2 FQGNSA. V was pared by 0 bases and J by 8 bases, with 7 bases of the junction left unmatched. The CDR3 length is 15 residues. DNA of the CDR3: TGTGCCAGCAGCTTAGCATGGACAGGGGAAGGAGGCTACACCTTC. The encoded protein is CASSLAWTGEGGYTF.

The genes are TRBV13 and TRBJ1-5; TRBD1 matches at 7 bases. V lost 3 bases to trimming and J lost 2 bases; unmatched junction nucleotides: 1. The CDR3 loop spans 14 amino acids. The germline V gene has CDR1 PRHDT and CDR2 FYEKMQ (reference sequence). CDR3: CASSLGQRNQPQHF. The CDR3 DNA reads as TGTGCCAGCAGCTTGGGACAGCGCAATCAGCCCCAGCATTTT.

This chain connects TRBV10-2 to TRBJ1-2; tentatively, D is TRBD1 (5 bases). From germline, CDR1 is WSHSY and CDR2 SAAADI. This CDR3 comprises 14 residues. Trimming shortened V by 0 bases and J by 8 bases, and 13 bases separated the two germline ends. CDR3 amino acids: CASSESGQGWGYTF. CDR3 coding DNA: TGCGCCAGCAGTGAGTCTGGGCAGGGCTGGGGCTACACCTTC.

V usage is TRBV3-1 (or the pseudogene TRBV3-2) and J usage is TRBJ2-2; D is tentatively TRBD1 or TRBD2 (5 bases each). The CDR3 consists of 17 residues. Germline CDR1 LGHDT, CDR2 YNNKEL (reference sequence). Trimming pared 4 bases from V and 4 bases from J, leaving 19 bases between. DNA of the CDR3: TGTGCCAGCAGCCCCGTGGGGGAGTGGTTGGTCACCGGGGAGCTGTTTTTT. Amino acids: CASSPVGEWLVTGELFF.

This sequence joins TRBV6-5 and TRBJ1-2, with D unclear. This CDR3 has 14 amino acids. From germline, CDR1 is MNHEY and CDR2 SVGAGI. V lost 3 bases to trimming and J lost 0 bases, with 8 bases between them. The CDR3 sequence is CASSYRGANYGYTF. Written as DNA, the CDR3 is TGTGCCAGCAGTTATCGTGGGGCTAACTATGGCTACACCTTC.